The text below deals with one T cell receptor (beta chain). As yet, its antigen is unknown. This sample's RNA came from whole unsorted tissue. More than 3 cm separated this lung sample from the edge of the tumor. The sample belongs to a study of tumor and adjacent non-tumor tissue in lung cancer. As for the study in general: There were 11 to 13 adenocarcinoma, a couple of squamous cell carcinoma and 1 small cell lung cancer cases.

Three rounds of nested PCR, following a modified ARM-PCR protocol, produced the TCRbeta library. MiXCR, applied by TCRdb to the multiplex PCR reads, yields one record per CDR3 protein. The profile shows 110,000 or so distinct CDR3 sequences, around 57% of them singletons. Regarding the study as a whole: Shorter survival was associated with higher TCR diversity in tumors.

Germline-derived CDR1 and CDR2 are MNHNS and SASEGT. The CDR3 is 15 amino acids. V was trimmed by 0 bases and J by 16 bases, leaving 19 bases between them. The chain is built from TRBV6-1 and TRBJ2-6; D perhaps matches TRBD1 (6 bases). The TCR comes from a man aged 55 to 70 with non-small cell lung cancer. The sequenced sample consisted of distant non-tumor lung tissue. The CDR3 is CASSEAGAGAKVLTF. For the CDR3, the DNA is TGTGCCAGCAGTGAAGCGGGGGCTGGGGCCAAAGTACTGACTTTC.